A single sample is the source of the 10 T cell receptor beta chains below, sequenced in a study of cytomegalovirus exposure and HLA in healthy donors. PCR amplification relied on 60 Vbeta primers (plus 13 Jbeta primers). Clones were sequenced by immunoSEQ multiplex PCR, and TCRdb holds only the in-frame ones, with some missing. The sample has tens of thousands of clones, about 69% seen once; the top ten hold 15% to 20%. The sample comprised PBMCs. All receptors come from a woman between 35 and 50 years old in good health and CMV-seropositive.

This clone was counted once. The chain has TRBV6-4 and TRBJ2-1; 10 bases match TRBD2. J gave up 7 bases and V 3 bases, and 6 bases lay outside the gene matches. This CDR3 has 15 residues. From germline, CDR1 is MRHNA and CDR2 SNTAGT. CDR3 DNA sequence: TGTGCCAGCAGTGAGGTTCTAGCGGGAGTTAATGAGCAGTTCTTC. Encoded protein: CASSEVLAGVNEQFF.

The sample holds one count of this clone. The chain's CDR3 is CASSSGFTETQYF. In DNA form, the CDR3 reads TGCGCCAGCAGTTCAGGGTTCACAGAGACCCAGTACTTC. This sequence joins TRBV5-1 and TRBJ2-5, with TRBD1 as a possible D gene (5 bases). The CDR3 consists of 13 residues. Between the trimmed V and J ends, which lost 5 bases and 4 bases, there was a span of 12 bases. Looked up from germline, CDR1 is SGHRS and CDR2 is YFSETQ. Drawing the rest from reference TRBV5-1 and TRBJ2-5, the complete variable domain is KAGVTQTPRYLIKTRGQQVTLSCSPISGHRSVSWYQQTPGQGLQFLFEYFSETQRNKGNFPGRFSGRQFSNSRSEMNVSTLELGDSALYLCASSSGFTETQYFGPGTRLLVL.

The chain carries TRBV11-2 and TRBJ1-1; D uncertain. The CDR3 sequence is 14 residues long. The V end was cut by 5 bases, the J end by 1 base, with 11 bases between. Germline-derived CDR1 and CDR2 are SGHAT and FQNNGV. The CDR3 nucleotides are TGTGCCAGCAGCCTACTTCAGGCGAACACTGAAGCTTTCTTT. Protein sequence: CASSLLQANTEAFF.

The V and J genes are TRBV7-9 and TRBJ1-2, with D possibly matching TRBD1 (5 bases). Trimming pared 3 bases from V and 0 bases from J, leaving 14 bases between. This CDR3 spans 16 amino acids. The V gene's germline CDR1 is SEHNR and CDR2 FQNEAQ (reference sequence). This CDR3 reads CASSFAAGGSNYGYTF. CDR3 bases: TGTGCCAGCAGCTTCGCAGCGGGGGGTTCTAACTATGGCTACACCTTC.

This clone was seen once. This chain connects TRBV5-4 to TRBJ2-3; 7 bases match TRBD1. Germline V gene lookup returns CDR1 SGHNT and CDR2 YYREEE (reference sequence). With V trimmed by 1 base and J by 6 bases, 8 bases remained unmatched. The CDR3 runs 15 residues. In nucleotides, the CDR3 is TGTGCCAGCAGCTTGCCCACAGGGGATGGGGATACGCAGTATTTT. Its translation is CASSLPTGDGDTQYF.

The V gene is TRBV5-6, the J gene TRBJ1-6; 9 bases agree with TRBD1. Germline CDR1 is SGHDT and CDR2 is YYEEEE. The CDR3 sequence is 17 residues long. V shed 2 bases and J 6 bases; nucleotides not matched to a gene: 9. The CDR3 DNA reads as TGTGCCAGCAGCTTACAGGGGGCGGCCTTTCGTAATTCACCCCTCCACTTT. This encodes CASSLQGAAFRNSPLHF.

The chain is built from TRBV25-1 and TRBJ2-1; the D gene is possibly TRBD2 (5 bases). CDR1 and CDR2 (germline): MGHDK, SYGVNS. The CDR3 runs 13 residues. The germline V and J ends were trimmed by 6 bases and 5 bases, with 11 bases remaining between them. The CDR3 region is CASSWTTNNEQFF. The CDR3 DNA reads TGTGCCAGCAGCTGGACGACTAACAATGAGCAGTTCTTC.

The gene calls are TRBV4-3 and TRBJ2-7; TRBD1 matches 8 bases. Trimming took 4 bases from V and 6 from J; bases not matched to a gene: 14. Germline CDR1 is LGHNA and CDR2 is YSLEER. The CDR3 is 16 residues long. CDR3 residues: CASSRALDRERGEQYF. The CDR3 DNA reads TGCGCCAGCAGCCGAGCTCTGGACAGGGAAAGAGGCGAGCAGTACTTC.

The chain links TRBV5-4 to TRBJ1-1; 11 bases are a match to TRBD1. Unmatched junction bases numbered 8, after V lost 2 bases and J lost 5 bases. Germline CDR1 is SGHNT and CDR2 is YYREEE (reference sequence). The CDR3 sequence is 16 residues long. In DNA form, the CDR3 reads TGTGCCAGCAGCTTAGGACAGGGGGCACCTATGACTGAAGCTTTCTTT. Translating it yields CASSLGQGAPMTEAFF.

This clone was detected ten times or more. The rearrangement uses TRBV6-6 and TRBJ2-3, with D possibly matching TRBD1 (6 bases). Trimming removed 6 bases at V and 1 base at J, with 11 bases between. This CDR3 spans 14 amino acids. Per the germline V gene, CDR1 is MNHNY and CDR2 is SVGAGI (reference sequence). Written as DNA, the CDR3 is TGTGCCAGCAGGACCGCAGGGGGCACAGATACGCAGTATTTT. Protein product: CASRTAGGTDTQYF.